A selection of T cell receptor beta chains follows, all from one sample in a study of OX40 agonist ivuxolimab in advanced cancers. Sequenced by immunoSEQ multiplex PCR; TCRdb stores in-frame clones only, minus some. This table holds around 66,000 clones, about nine tenths found once. This specimen was CD4+ or CD8+ T cells sorted from blood, taken in a trial of the OX40 agonist ivuxolimab. Source of these receptors: an adult with an advanced solid tumor such as melanoma, head and neck, liver or kidney cancer. The CDR3 runs from the conserved cysteine through the conserved F or W. The D gene is left open where the match is weak. The size of a clone is reported for some rows only, either as once, few or many, or as a class for expanded clones.

clone size	V gene	J gene	D gene	CDR3 DNA	CDR3 protein
NA	TRBV18	TRBJ2-1	TRBD2	TGTGCCAGCTCACGGACTAGCGGGAGGGATGAGCAGTTCTTC	CASSRTSGRDEQFF
NA	TRBV5-6	TRBJ2-2	NA	TGTGCCAGCACCTTGAAGGGACTCCAAAACACCGGGGAGCTGTTTTTT	CASTLKGLQNTGELFF
NA	TRBV2	TRBJ2-7	NA	TGTGCCAGCGGGGAGGGGGCCCTCCTCTACGAGCAGTACTTC	CASGEGALLYEQYF
NA	TRBV7-3	TRBJ2-1	TRBD2	TGTGCCAGCGGGAGCGGGACCGCGAACAATGAGCAGTTCTTC	CASGSGTANNEQFF
NA	TRBV28	TRBJ1-3	NA	TGTGCCAGCCGACTACGACAGGCATCATCTGGAAACACCATATATTTT	CASRLRQASSGNTIYF
NA	TRBV18	TRBJ2-1	NA	TGTGCCAGCCGATCAAACTCCTACAATGAGCAGTTCTTC	CASRSNSYNEQFF
NA	TRBV5-1	TRBJ2-7	NA	TGCGCCAGCAGCCGGACTGATACCTACGAGCAGTACTTC	CASSRTDTYEQYF
NA	TRBV19	TRBJ1-1	TRBD1	TGTGCCAGTATCGACAGGGGTGAAGCTTTCTTT	CASIDRGEAFF
NA	TRBV19	TRBJ2-6	NA	TGTGCCAGTAGCCGAAACGAGTTGGGCGGGTCGGGCAACGTCCTGACTTTC	CASSRNELGGSGNVLTF
NA	TRBV7-2	TRBJ2-5	TRBD1	TGTGCCAGCAGCCGGGACAGGTCGGAAGAGACCCAGTACTTC	CASSRDRSEETQYF
NA	TRBV9	TRBJ2-1	NA	TGTGCCAGCAGCGAACGGGAGCACAATGAGCAGTTCTTC	CASSEREHNEQFF
NA	TRBV19	TRBJ1-3	NA	TGTGCCAGTAAAGGGGACCTCTTCTCTGGAAACACCATATATTTT	CASKGDLFSGNTIYF
NA	TRBV7-6	TRBJ2-1	NA	TGTGCCAGCAGCTTAGCGGCTGGGTCCTACAATGAGCAGTTCTTC	CASSLAAGSYNEQFF
NA	TRBV6-4	TRBJ1-6	NA	TGTGCCAGCCACTCCACCGGGGATAATTCACCCCTCCACTTT	CASHSTGDNSPLHF
NA	TRBV2	TRBJ1-6	NA	TGTGCCAGCAGGGAAGGACCCCTCCACTTT	CASREGPLHF
NA	TRBV28	TRBJ2-6	NA	TGTGCCAGCAGCCAGGGGAGCTCTGGGGCCAACGTCCTGACTTTC	CASSQGSSGANVLTF
NA	TRBV5-1	TRBJ2-1	TRBD2	TGCGCCACACATATCGGGACTAGCGGGAGGGGTGATGAGCAGTTCTTC	CATHIGTSGRGDEQFF
NA	TRBV9	TRBJ2-3	TRBD1	TGTGCCAGCAGCGTAGTACAGGGGGGAACAGATACGCAGTATTTT	CASSVVQGGTDTQYF
few	TRBV19	TRBJ1-1	TRBD1	TGTGCCAGCACGCCAGTGGGCAGGGGGCGATCAGCTTTCTTT	CASTPVGRGRSAFF
NA	TRBV19	TRBJ2-7	NA	TGTGCCAGTAGTGTAAGAGCAGGGCCTTGGGAGCAGTACTTC	CASSVRAGPWEQYF
NA	TRBV27	TRBJ2-1	TRBD2	TGTGCCAGCAGTCAGACTAGCGGGAGGGTCAATGAGCAGTTCTTC	CASSQTSGRVNEQFF
few	TRBV7-6	TRBJ1-5	NA	TGTGCCAGCAGCTCCGGACACCCCAATCAGCCCCAGCATTTT	CASSSGHPNQPQHF